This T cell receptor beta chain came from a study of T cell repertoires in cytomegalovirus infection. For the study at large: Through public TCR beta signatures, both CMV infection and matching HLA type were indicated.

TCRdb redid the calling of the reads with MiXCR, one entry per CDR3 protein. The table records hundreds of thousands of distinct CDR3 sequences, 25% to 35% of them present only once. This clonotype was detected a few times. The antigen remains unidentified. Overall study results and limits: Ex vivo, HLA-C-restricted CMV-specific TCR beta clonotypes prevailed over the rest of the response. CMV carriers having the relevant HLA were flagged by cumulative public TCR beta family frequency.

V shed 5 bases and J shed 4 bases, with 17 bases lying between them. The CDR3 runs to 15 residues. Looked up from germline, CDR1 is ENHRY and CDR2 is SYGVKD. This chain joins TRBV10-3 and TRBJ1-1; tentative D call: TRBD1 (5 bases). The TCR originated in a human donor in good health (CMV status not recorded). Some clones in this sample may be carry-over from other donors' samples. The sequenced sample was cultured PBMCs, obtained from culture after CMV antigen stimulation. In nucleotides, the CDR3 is TGTGCCATCAGTTACTCCGGGGCCTCTGGCACTGAAGCTTTCTTT. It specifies CAISYSGASGTEAFF.